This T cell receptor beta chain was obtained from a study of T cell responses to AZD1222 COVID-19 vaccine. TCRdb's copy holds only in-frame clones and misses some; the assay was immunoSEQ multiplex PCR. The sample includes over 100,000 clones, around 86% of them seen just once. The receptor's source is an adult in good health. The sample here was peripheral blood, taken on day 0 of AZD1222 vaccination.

CDR3 loop: CASSMDRAIANTEAFF. CDR3 in DNA: TGTGCCAGCAGTATGGACAGGGCCATCGCGAACACTGAAGCTTTCTTT. The rearrangement joins TRBV6-2 or TRBV6-3 to TRBJ1-1, with 8 bases fitting TRBD1. Losses at the gene ends were 5 bases for V and 1 base for J; bases not matched to a gene: 9. CDR3 length: 16 amino acids. Germline V lookup: CDR1 MNHEY, CDR2 SVGEGT.